This T cell receptor beta chain was identified in a study of blood T cell repertoires in COVID-19 (TCRdb year 2020). The study in broad terms: The collaborator samples originated in the United States, Italy and Spain and spanned the acute and convalescent phases of COVID-19. The sample metadata nearly always contained a de-identified subject ID, COVID-19 status, age in years and sex. Where available, HLA class I and class II types were obtained from metadata supplied by the sample provider rather than from assay-based typing. The repertoires were released in a freely available public database intended as a resource for research on the immune response to SARS-CoV-2. The material from the prospective study consisted of cDNA or gDNA derived from T cells, B-cell-depleted T cells, or PBMCs. Samples were obtained from the ongoing ImmuneRACE study (first 160 participants) and from about 1,300 subjects provided by 6 global collaborators. Subjects who had been exposed to COVID-19, were actively infected with it, or had recovered from it provided the deeply sampled blood TCRbeta repertoires that made up the dataset. Summary of the overall study and its limitations: The amount of clinical and demographic metadata varied by source and participant and was provided uncurated.

Concerning this clone itself: No antigen is known for it. Per-base quality was not reported, and no clone a single base away is much larger than it.

TCRbeta CDR3 regions were amplified from genomic DNA by means of the immunoSEQ Assay, a bias-controlled multiplex PCR. Turning to the authors' computational methods: Nucleated cell counts per sample were estimated from amplification of reference gene primers within the assay. To quantify the absolute abundance of each unique TCRbeta CDR3 rearrangement, sequence reads were collapsed and filtered. For each sample, productive Simpson clonality was calculated as the square root of Simpson's diversity index over productive rearrangements. Sourced from immuneACCESS, this table was stored by TCRdb with only in-frame sequences that have V and J called. A share of the clones is absent; for the studies checked, an unresolved V gene accounts for under half, and the remainder has no known explanation. The D gene and trimming were derived from the DNA, and the V and J assignments and clone size from that table. This sample comprises a few hundred thousand clones, about 88% of them detected only once. The biggest ten clones account for roughly 3% of the sample.

Enrolling through a virtual design, the prospective study's participants ranged in age from roughly 18 to 90 years and lived across about two dozen United States geographic areas. In the prospective study, cohorts were assigned on the basis of participant-reported clinical history obtained from a screening survey and a study questionnaire. Recovered participants in ImmuneRACE Cohort 3 were defined as having two consecutive negative NP/OP PCR tests, clearance from a healthcare professional, or resolution of symptoms. In the prospective study, mobile phlebotomists collected whole blood, serum and a nasopharyngeal or oropharyngeal swab from each participant. Over an approximately 2-month period, participants in the prospective study had the option of providing additional blood draws and questionnaires. Prospective study blood samples were shipped either frozen or at room temperature before DNA extraction.

Trimmed from V: 5 bases; trimmed from J: 3 bases; junction bases lacking a gene match: 6. From the germline V gene (reference sequence), CDR1 is MNHEY and CDR2 is SMNVEV. The CDR3 sequence holds 15 residues, the cysteine and phenylalanine included. The sequence is cut down to CDR3 DNA, 45 bases in frame from base 1. Sample: PBMCs or T cells enriched from blood (not recorded which). This TCR was recovered from a woman in her 30s who had recovered from COVID-19. The rearranged segments are TRBV27 and TRBJ2-1; 8 bases in the middle match TRBD2. This receptor has the CDR3 CASSGGRPLYNEQFF. The DNA reads TGTGCCAGCAGTGGCGGGAGGCCCCTCTACAATGAGCAGTTCTTC.